This T cell receptor (beta chain) came from a study of blood T cell repertoires in COVID-19. Study-wide background: Researchers got acute and convalescent COVID-19 samples from the United States, Italy and Spain.

Using immunoSEQ multiplex PCR, the repertoire was profiled, and TCRdb retains in-frame clones only, with some absent. This sample carries approximately 250,000 clones, roughly 91% of them seen once, and the ten largest clones take approximately 4.2%. Germline assignment: CDR1 MNHEY and CDR2 SMNVEV (reference sequence). V lost 5 bases to trimming and J lost 4 bases, with 20 bases between them. The CDR3 is made up of 17 amino acids. Donors in Cohort 3 who had recovered were those with two negative PCRs, healthcare professional clearance, or resolution of their symptoms. This TCR was recovered from a woman in her thirties who had recovered from COVID-19. What was sequenced was PBMCs or T cells enriched from blood (not recorded which). The chain combines TRBV27 with TRBJ2-2; D is perhaps TRBD1 (5 bases). The CDR3 protein is CASSPEPGRRGTGELFF. CDR3 sequence (DNA): TGTGCCAGCAGTCCCGAGCCAGGGCGTAGGGGCACCGGGGAGCTGTTTTTT.